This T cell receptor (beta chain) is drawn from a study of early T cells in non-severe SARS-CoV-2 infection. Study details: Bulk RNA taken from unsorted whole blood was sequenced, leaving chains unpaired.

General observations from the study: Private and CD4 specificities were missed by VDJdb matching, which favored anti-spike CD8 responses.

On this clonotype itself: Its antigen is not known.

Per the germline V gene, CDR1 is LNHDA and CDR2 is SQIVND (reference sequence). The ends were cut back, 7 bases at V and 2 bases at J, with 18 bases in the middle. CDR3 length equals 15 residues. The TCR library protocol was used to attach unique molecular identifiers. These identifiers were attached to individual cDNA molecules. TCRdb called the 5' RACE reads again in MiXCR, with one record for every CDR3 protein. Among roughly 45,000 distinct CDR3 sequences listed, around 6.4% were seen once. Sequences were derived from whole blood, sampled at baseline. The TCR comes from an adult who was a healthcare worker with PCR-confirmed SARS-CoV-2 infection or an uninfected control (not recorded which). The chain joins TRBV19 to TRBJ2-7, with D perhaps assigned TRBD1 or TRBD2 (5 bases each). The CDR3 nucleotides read TGTGCCAGTAAGGCCGTCTGGGGGATTCCCTACGAGCAGTACTTC. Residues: CASKAVWGIPYEQYF.